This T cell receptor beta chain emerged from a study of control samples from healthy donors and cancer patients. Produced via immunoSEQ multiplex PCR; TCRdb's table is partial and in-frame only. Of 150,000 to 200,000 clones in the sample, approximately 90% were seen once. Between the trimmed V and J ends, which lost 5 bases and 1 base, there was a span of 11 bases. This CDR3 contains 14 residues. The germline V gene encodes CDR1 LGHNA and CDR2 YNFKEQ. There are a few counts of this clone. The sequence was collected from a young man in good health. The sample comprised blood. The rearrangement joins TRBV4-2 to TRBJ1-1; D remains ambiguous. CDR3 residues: CASSSREQNTEAFF. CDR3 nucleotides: TGTGCCAGCAGCTCCCGGGAGCAGAACACTGAAGCTTTCTTT.